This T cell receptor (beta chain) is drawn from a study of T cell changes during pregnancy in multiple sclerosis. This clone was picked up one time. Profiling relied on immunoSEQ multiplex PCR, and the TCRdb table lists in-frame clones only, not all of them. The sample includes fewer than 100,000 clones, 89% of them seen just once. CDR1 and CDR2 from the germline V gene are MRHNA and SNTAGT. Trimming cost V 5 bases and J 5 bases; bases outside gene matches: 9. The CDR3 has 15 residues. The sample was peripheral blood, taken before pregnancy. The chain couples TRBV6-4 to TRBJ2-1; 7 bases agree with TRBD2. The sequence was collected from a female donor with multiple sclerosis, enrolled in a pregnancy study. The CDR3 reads CASSRSGEPHNEQFF. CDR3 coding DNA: TGTGCCAGCAGTCGAAGCGGGGAACCGCACAATGAGCAGTTCTTC.